Given below is one TCR beta chain in context. Its antigen is undetermined. Template for every sorted-subset replicate PCR totaled around 200 ng DNA, approximately 30,000 T cell genomes. Generated by immunoSEQ multiplex PCR, the TCRdb table keeps only in-frame clones and is missing some. The data contain about 1.4 million clones, roughly 96% of them singletons. Germline lookup yields CDR1 SGHRS and CDR2 YFSETQ. The CDR3 length is 15 residues. Trimming stripped 0 bases from V and 11 bases from J, with 20 bases between. The data were obtained in a study of shared clonotypes between healthy human individuals. Study-level findings and limits: Sequencing depth was expected to affect clonotype sharing among donors. Despite large depth, sorted-subset datasets appeared incompletely sequenced.

The TCR originated in a man aged 30-40 years in good health. Source material: naive CD4+ T cells sorted from blood. Subset noted: CD45RA+ positively selected. The V call is TRBV5-1, the J call TRBJ1-1; tentative D call: TRBD1 (5 bases). CDR3 DNA sequence: TGCGCCAGCAGCTTGGGTGGGGGGGAACAGGCCCTGGCTTTCTTT. Translating gives CASSLGGGEQALAFF.